These 9 T cell receptor beta chains share one sample of origin, sequenced in a study of cytomegalovirus exposure and HLA in healthy donors. PCR employed 60 Vbeta and 13 Jbeta primers. Assay used: immunoSEQ multiplex PCR; TCRdb lists only in-frame clones, some missing. The repertoire holds 200,000 to 250,000 clones, with 75% to 90% as singletons. Sequenced: PBMCs. These receptors all stem from a woman younger than 30 in good health and CMV-seronegative.

This rearrangement joins TRBV18 to TRBJ1-1, with 7 bases identical to TRBD1. Germline V gene data show CDR1 as KGHSH and CDR2 as LQKENI. This CDR3 contains 13 residues. J gave up 7 bases and V 4 bases, and 6 bases lay outside the gene matches. CDR3 in amino acids: CASSRDSSIEAFF. The CDR3 nucleotides read TGTGCCAGCTCACGGGACAGTTCCATTGAAGCTTTCTTT.

The rearrangement links TRBV19 to TRBJ1-5, with 12 bases fitting TRBD1. Per the germline V gene, CDR1 is LNHDA and CDR2 is SQIVND (reference sequence). V trimming: 11 bases; J trimming: 4 bases; junction bases outside the gene matches: 15. The CDR3 contains 17 residues. DNA of the CDR3: TGTGCCTCCTCCGGGACAGGGGGCTGGGCGAGGAATCAGCCCCAGCATTTT. Translation gives CASSGTGGWARNQPQHF.

The chain recombines TRBV10-3 with TRBJ1-1; D is undetermined. The ends were cut back, 0 bases at V and 3 bases at J, with 11 bases in the middle. This CDR3 comprises 15 residues. Per the germline V gene, CDR1 is ENHRY and CDR2 is SYGVKD. CDR3 region: CAISESGSGYTEAFF. The CDR3 coding sequence is TGTGCCATCAGTGAGTCAGGCTCGGGGTACACTGAAGCTTTCTTT.

The V call is TRBV2, the J call TRBJ2-6; D not resolved. Per the germline V gene, CDR1 is SNHLY and CDR2 is FYNNEI. This CDR3 has 14 amino acids. V lost 3 bases and J 0 bases, leaving 3 bases between the germline ends. This chain's CDR3 is CASSDRSGANVLTF. For the CDR3, the DNA is TGTGCCAGCAGTGACCGCTCTGGGGCCAACGTCCTGACTTTC. Filled out from reference TRBV2 and TRBJ2-6, the complete variable domain reads EPEVTQTPSHQVTQMGQEVILRCVPISNHLYFYWYRQILGQKVEFLVSFYNNEISEKSEIFDDQFSVERPDGSNFTLKIRSTKLEDSAMYFCASSDRSGANVLTFGAGSRLTVL.

The rearrangement joins TRBV11-2 to TRBJ1-6; TRBD1 agrees at 7 bases. Germline CDR1 SGHAT, CDR2 FQNNGV. The V segment lost 3 bases and the J segment 6 bases; nucleotides outside the gene matches: 8. The CDR3 extends over 16 amino acids. The CDR3: CASSLIAGQSNSPLHF. For the CDR3, the DNA is TGTGCCAGCAGCTTGATCGCGGGACAGTCTAATTCACCCCTCCACTTT. Together with reference TRBV11-2 and TRBJ1-6, the CDR3 gives the full variable domain: EAGVAQSPRYKIIEKRQSVAFWCNPISGHATLYWYQQILGQGPKLLIQFQNNGVVDDSQLPKDRFSAERLKGVDSTLKIQPAKLEDSAVYLCASSLIAGQSNSPLHFGNGTRLTVT.

This clone was seen only a few times. The chain uses TRBV10-2 and TRBJ1-1; possible D gene TRBD1, 5 bases. Germline assignment: CDR1 WSHSY and CDR2 SAAADI. The CDR3 totals 13 residues. V was shortened by 8 bases and J by 3 bases, with 13 bases between the two germline ends. DNA for the CDR3: TGCGCCAGCCTAATGGGGGGGGACACTGAAGCTTTCTTT. Translation: CASLMGGDTEAFF.

The chain employs TRBV7-3 and TRBJ2-2, with 9 positions matching TRBD2. Germline V gives CDR1 SGHTA, CDR2 FQGTGA. CDR3 size: 18 residues. Trimming removed 2 bases from V and 0 bases from J; junction bases left unmatched: 7. DNA of the CDR3: TGTGCCAGCAGCTTACTACCCGGACTAGCGCCGAACACCGGGGAGCTGTTTTTT. Its protein is CASSLLPGLAPNTGELFF.

This sequence joins TRBV4-3 and TRBJ1-4; D remains unclear. Trimming left V 3 bases short and J 0 bases short, with 11 bases between. CDR1 LGHNA and CDR2 YSLEER come from the germline V gene. The CDR3 is 16 amino acids. CDR3 coding DNA: TGCGCCAGCAGCCAGGCCCCAGGTGCAACTAATGAAAAACTGTTTTTT. It specifies CASSQAPGATNEKLFF.

This clone appeared once. The chain recombines TRBV23-1 with TRBJ2-5; maybe TRBD2 (6 bases). TRBV23-1 is flagged as an ORF with uncertain function. The ends were cut back, 3 bases at V and 3 bases at J, with 20 bases in the middle. The CDR3 spans 17 residues. CDR3 region: CASSQAALREEEETQYF. The CDR3 DNA follows: TGCGCCAGCAGTCAGGCAGCTCTCAGGGAGGAGGAAGAGACCCAGTACTTC.